This T cell receptor (beta chain) came from a study of blood T cell repertoires in COVID-19. This clone occurred once. As handled by the study authors: Counts of nucleated cells, estimated from reference gene primer amplification, were obtained. The data were produced by immunoSEQ multiplex PCR, yet TCRdb's version contains in-frame clones alone and is incomplete. V and J calls and clone size are given by that table; D and trimming were obtained from the DNA. The sample shows over 250,000 clones, more than 75% of them seen only once. This CDR3 is built from 12 residues. The germline V and J ends were trimmed by 4 bases and 0 bases, with 3 bases remaining between them. Ages ranged from roughly 18 to 100 years, with residence in about 24 US areas. Two consecutive negative NP/OP PCR tests, clearance, or resolved symptoms defined Cohort 3 recovery.

The sequence came from a man in his sixties who had recovered from COVID-19. Sequenced sample: PBMCs or T cells enriched from blood (not recorded which). The chain has TRBV12-3 or TRBV12-4 and TRBJ1-1, with no clear D. The CDR3 protein is CASSSMNTEAFF. CDR3 bases: TGTGCCAGCAGTTCAATGAACACTGAAGCTTTCTTT.